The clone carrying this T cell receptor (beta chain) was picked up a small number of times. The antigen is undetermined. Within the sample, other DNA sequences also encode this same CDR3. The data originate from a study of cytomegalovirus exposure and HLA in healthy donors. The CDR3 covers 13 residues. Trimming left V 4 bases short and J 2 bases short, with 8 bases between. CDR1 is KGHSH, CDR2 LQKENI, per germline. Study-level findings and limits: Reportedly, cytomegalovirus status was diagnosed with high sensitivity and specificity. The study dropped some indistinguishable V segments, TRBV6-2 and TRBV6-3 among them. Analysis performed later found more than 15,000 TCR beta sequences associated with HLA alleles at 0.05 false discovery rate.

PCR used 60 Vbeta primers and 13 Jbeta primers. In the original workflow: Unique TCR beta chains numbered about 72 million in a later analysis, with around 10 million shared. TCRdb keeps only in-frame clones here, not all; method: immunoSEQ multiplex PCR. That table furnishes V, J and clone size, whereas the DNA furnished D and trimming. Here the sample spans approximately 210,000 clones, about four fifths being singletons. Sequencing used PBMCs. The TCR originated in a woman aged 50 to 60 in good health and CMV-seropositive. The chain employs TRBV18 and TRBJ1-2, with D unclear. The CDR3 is CASSQTVNYGYTF. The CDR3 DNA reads TGTGCCAGCTCACAAACAGTAAACTATGGCTACACCTTC.